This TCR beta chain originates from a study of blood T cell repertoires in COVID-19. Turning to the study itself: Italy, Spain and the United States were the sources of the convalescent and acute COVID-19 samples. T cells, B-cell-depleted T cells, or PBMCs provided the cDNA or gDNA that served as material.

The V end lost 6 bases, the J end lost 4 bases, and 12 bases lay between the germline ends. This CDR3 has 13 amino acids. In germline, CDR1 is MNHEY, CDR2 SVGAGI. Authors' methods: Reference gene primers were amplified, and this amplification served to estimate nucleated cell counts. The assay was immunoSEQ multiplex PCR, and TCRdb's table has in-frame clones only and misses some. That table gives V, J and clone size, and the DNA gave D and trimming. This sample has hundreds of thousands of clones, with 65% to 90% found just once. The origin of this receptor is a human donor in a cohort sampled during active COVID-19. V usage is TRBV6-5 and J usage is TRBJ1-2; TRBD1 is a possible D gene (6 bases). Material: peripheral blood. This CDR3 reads CASRKGTPYGYTF. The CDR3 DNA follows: TGTGCCAGCAGGAAAGGGACACCCTATGGCTACACCTTC.